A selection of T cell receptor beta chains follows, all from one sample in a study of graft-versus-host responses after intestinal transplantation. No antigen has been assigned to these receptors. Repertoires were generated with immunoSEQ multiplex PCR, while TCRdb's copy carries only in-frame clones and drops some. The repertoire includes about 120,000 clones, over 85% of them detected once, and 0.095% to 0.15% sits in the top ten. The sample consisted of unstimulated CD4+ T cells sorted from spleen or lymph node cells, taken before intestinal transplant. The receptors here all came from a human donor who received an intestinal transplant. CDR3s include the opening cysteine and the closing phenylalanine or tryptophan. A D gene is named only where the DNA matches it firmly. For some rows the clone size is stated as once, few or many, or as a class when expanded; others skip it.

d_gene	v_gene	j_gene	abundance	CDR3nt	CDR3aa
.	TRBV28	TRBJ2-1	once	TGTGCCAGCAGTAACAGAGGTGAGCAGTTCTTC	CASSNRGEQFF
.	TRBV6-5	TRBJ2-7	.	TGTGCCAGCAGTTACTCGCCAGGGGTCTCCTACGAGCAGTACTTC	CASSYSPGVSYEQYF
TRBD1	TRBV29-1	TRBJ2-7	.	TGCAGCGTAAGGGGACAGGGGTTGTACGAGCAGTACTTC	CSVRGQGLYEQYF
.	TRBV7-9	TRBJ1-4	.	TGTGCCAGCAGCCGGGACGGAATTAATGAAAAACTGTTTTTT	CASSRDGINEKLFF
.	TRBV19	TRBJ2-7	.	TGTGCCAGTAGTATGGGGCAGTTATACTACGAGCAGTACTTC	CASSMGQLYYEQYF
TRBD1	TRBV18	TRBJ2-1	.	TGTGCCAGCTCACCACCTTTAGGGGGCGCCTACAATGAGCAGTTCTTC	CASSPPLGGAYNEQFF
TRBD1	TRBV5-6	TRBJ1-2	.	TGTGCCAGCAGCCCCGGGACAGGGGGCGCCTATGGCTACACCTTC	CASSPGTGGAYGYTF
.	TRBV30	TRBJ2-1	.	TGTGCCTGGAGGAATCGCGGGACCTACAATGAGCAGTTCTTC	CAWRNRGTYNEQFF
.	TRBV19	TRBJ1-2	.	TGTGCCAGTAGTATTGTGCGCTCAAGGGGCGGCTACACCTTC	CASSIVRSRGGYTF
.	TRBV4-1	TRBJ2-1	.	TGCGCCAGCAGCCAAGAAGGGCCACACAATGAGCAGTTCTTC	CASSQEGPHNEQFF
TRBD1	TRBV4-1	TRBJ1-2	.	TGCGCCAGCAGCCCGTTTTTCCGAACAGGGGGGGACTATGGCTACACCTTC	CASSPFFRTGGDYGYTF
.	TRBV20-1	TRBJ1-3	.	TGCAGTGCCGACTCTGGAAACACCATATATTTT	CSADSGNTIYF
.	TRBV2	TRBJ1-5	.	TGTGCCAGCAGTGAACGGCAGGGGATAGGGCAGCCCCAGCATTTT	CASSERQGIGQPQHF
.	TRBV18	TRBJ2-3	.	TGTGCCAGCTCAGCGACTAAAAGCACAGATACGCAGTATTTT	CASSATKSTDTQYF
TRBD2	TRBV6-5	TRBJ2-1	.	TGTGCCAGCAGTAGGACTAGCCGATCCTTTAATGAGCAGTTCTTC	CASSRTSRSFNEQFF
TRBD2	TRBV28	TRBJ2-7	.	TGTGCCAGCAGTTCCACCGGGACTAGCCTCTACGAGCAGTACTTC	CASSSTGTSLYEQYF
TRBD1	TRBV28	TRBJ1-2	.	TGTGCCAGCAGTTTACCTTCAGGGGGCTATGGCTACACCTTC	CASSLPSGGYGYTF
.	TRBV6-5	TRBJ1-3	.	TGTGCCAGCAGCTCTAGGACGATGGGAAACACCATATATTTT	CASSSRTMGNTIYF
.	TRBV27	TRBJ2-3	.	TGTGCCAGCAGTTTATCCAGCACAGATACGCAGTATTTT	CASSLSSTDTQYF
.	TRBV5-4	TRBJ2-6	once	TGTGCCAGCAGCTTTTTAGGGGCTGGGGCCAACGTCCTGACTTTC	CASSFLGAGANVLTF
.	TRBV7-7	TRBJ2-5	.	TGTGCTAGCAGTTTAGGAGGTTTTCTAGAGACCCAGTACTTC	CASSLGGFLETQYF
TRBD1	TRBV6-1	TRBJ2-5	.	TGTGCCAGCAGTACTCAACGGGCCAGGGGGGAGACCCAGTACTTC	CASSTQRARGETQYF
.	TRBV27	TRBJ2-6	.	TGTGCCAGCAGTTTACGTGCGCTTTCTGGTGGGGCCAACGTCCTGACTTTC	CASSLRALSGGANVLTF
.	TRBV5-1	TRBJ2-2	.	TGCGCCAGCAGCTTGGGAGGGATACTGAACACCGGGGAGCTGTTTTTT	CASSLGGILNTGELFF
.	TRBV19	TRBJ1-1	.	TGTGCCAGTACCAGGGGTCCCCCCACTGAAGCTTTCTTT	CASTRGPPTEAFF
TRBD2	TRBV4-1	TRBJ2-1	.	TGCGCCAGCAGCCAGAGCGGGAATGTCAACGAGCAGTTCTTC	CASSQSGNVNEQFF
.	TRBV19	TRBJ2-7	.	TGTGCCAGTAGTATGAGGGGCGAGCAGTACTTC	CASSMRGEQYF
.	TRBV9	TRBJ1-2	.	TGTGCCAGCAGCCTAGGGACGTTTTCTAACTATGGCTACACCTTC	CASSLGTFSNYGYTF
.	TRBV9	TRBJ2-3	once	TGTGCCAGCAGCGTAGCTTCCACAGATACGCAGTATTTT	CASSVASTDTQYF
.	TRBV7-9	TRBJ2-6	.	TGTGCCAGCAGCTTTGGGTCTGGGGCCAACGTCCTGACTTTC	CASSFGSGANVLTF
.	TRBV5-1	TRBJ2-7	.	TGCGCCAGCAGCCCCGGACAGACCTACGAGCAGTACTTC	CASSPGQTYEQYF
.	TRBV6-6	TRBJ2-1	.	TGTGCCAGCAATCGGGCAGGGGACAATGAGCAGTTCTTC	CASNRAGDNEQFF
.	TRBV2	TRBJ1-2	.	TGTGCCAGCAGTCCGACTAACTATGGCTACACCTTC	CASSPTNYGYTF
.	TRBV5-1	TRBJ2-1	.	TGCGCCAGCAGCTTGGGGGACTACAATGAGCAGTTCTTC	CASSLGDYNEQFF
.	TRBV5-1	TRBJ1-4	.	TGCGCCAGCAGCTTGGCGGCAGAAGGTGAAAAACTGTTTTTT	CASSLAAEGEKLFF